The next 14 T cell receptor beta chains were all read from a single sample in a study of OX40 agonist ivuxolimab in advanced cancers. Produced via immunoSEQ multiplex PCR; TCRdb's table is partial and in-frame only. The data hold about 37,000 clones, with roughly 83% observed a single time. The specimen was CD4+ or CD8+ T cells sorted from blood, collected in a trial of the OX40 agonist ivuxolimab. The receptors were sampled from an adult with an advanced solid tumor such as melanoma, head and neck, liver or kidney cancer.

This clone was seen just once. The chain couples TRBV6-1 to TRBJ1-2; a weak D match, TRBD1 (5 bases). This CDR3 contains 15 residues. Per the germline V gene, CDR1 is MNHNS and CDR2 is SASEGT. With 4 bases removed from V and 0 bases from J, the gap between germline ends came to 12 bases. CDR3 sequence reads: CASSGTPGPNYGYTF. The CDR3 DNA sequence: TGTGCCAGCAGTGGGACCCCGGGACCTAACTATGGCTACACCTTC.

The chain combines TRBV7-9 with TRBJ2-7; D gene uncertain. The germline V and J ends were trimmed by 5 bases and 0 bases, with 2 bases remaining between them. CDR1 and CDR2 from the germline V gene are SEHNR and FQNEAQ (reference sequence). This CDR3 comprises 11 residues. The CDR3 is CASSPSYEQYF. Here the CDR3 DNA reads TGTGCCAGCAGCCCCTCCTACGAGCAGTACTTC.

CDR3: CASSETGGAGTGELFF. DNA of the CDR3: TGTGCCAGCAGTGAAACAGGGGGCGCGGGCACCGGGGAGCTGTTTTTT. The gene calls are TRBV25-1 and TRBJ2-2, with 9 nucleotides matching TRBD1. The J segment lost 4 bases and the V segment lost 2 bases, leaving 5 bases of the junction unmatched. The length of the CDR3 is 16 residues. Germline loops: CDR1 MGHDK, CDR2 SYGVNS.

V usage is TRBV30 and J usage is TRBJ1-2; TRBD1 is a possible D gene (6 bases). CDR1 is GTSNPN, CDR2 SVGIG, per germline (reference sequence). Trimming stripped 2 bases from V and 5 bases from J, with 15 bases between. This CDR3 has 14 residues. The CDR3 DNA is TGTGCCTGGAGTTCAGGGGCCCAACTTTATGGCTACACCTTC. Protein product: CAWSSGAQLYGYTF.

There are a few counts of this clone. The chain is built from TRBV27 and TRBJ2-1; D is unresolved. The germline V gene encodes CDR1 MNHEY and CDR2 SMNVEV (reference sequence). The V end lost 11 bases, the J end lost 0 bases, and 11 bases lay between the germline ends. This CDR3 spans 13 amino acids. DNA of the CDR3: TGTGCCGCATCGACGGACTCCTACAATGAGCAGTTCTTC. Translated, it gives CAASTDSYNEQFF.

By frequency in the sample, this clone is medium-sized. Here the CDR3 DNA reads TGTGCCAGCAGTCAGGGGAGCGATGGGGCCAACGTCCTGACTTTC. It specifies CASSQGSDGANVLTF. J is TRBJ2-6 and V is TRBV6-4; the D gene is possibly TRBD1 (6 bases). The CDR3 contains 15 residues. V lost 5 bases, J lost 3 bases, and 11 bases lay in between. Germline CDR1 and CDR2: MRHNA and SNTAGT.

Relative to its sample, this clone is medium-sized. The CDR3 spells CASSLAGTGFTEAFF. Here the CDR3 DNA reads TGTGCCAGCAGCTTAGCCGGGACAGGGTTCACTGAAGCTTTCTTT. The chain employs TRBV7-6 and TRBJ1-1; 9 bases align to TRBD1. CDR1 is SGHVS, CDR2 FNYEAQ, per germline. With 0 bases clipped from V and 4 bases from J, the junction kept 3 bases outside the gene matches. The CDR3 has 15 residues.

V gene TRBV25-1 combines with J gene TRBJ2-7; D is unresolved. Per germline, CDR1 MGHDK and CDR2 SYGVNS. This CDR3 is built from 11 residues. Trimming took 5 bases from V and 6 from J, leaving 8 bases between them. CDR3 sequence: CASSHTSEQYF. DNA for the CDR3: TGTGCCAGCAGTCATACCAGCGAGCAGTACTTC.

J is TRBJ1-1 and V is TRBV28; no clear D. Germline CDR1 MDHEN, CDR2 SYDVKM. This CDR3 spans 14 amino acids. Between the trimmed V and J ends, which lost 5 bases and 5 bases, there was a span of 15 bases. The chain's CDR3 is CASSPPRVSTEAFF. The CDR3 coding sequence is TGTGCCAGCAGTCCCCCAAGGGTTTCGACTGAAGCTTTCTTT.

This clone came up once. The gene calls are TRBV27 and TRBJ2-7, with D uncertain. Between the trimmed V and J ends, which lost 2 bases and 3 bases, there was a span of 5 bases. CDR3 length: 12 amino acids. The V gene's germline CDR1 is MNHEY and CDR2 SMNVEV (reference sequence). CDR3 nucleotide sequence: TGTGCCAGCAGTTTACCAAGCTACGAGCAGTACTTC. It translates to CASSLPSYEQYF.

The chain joins TRBV27 to TRBJ2-7; D remains unclear. Trimming pared 2 bases from V and 3 bases from J, leaving 8 bases between. The germline CDR1 and CDR2 sequences are MNHEY and SMNVEV (reference sequence). This CDR3 spans 13 amino acids. The CDR3 spells CASSLVGSYEQYF. In nucleotides, the CDR3 is TGTGCCAGCAGTTTAGTGGGCAGCTACGAGCAGTACTTC.

The V call is TRBV4-2, the J call TRBJ2-2, with D unclear. CDR3 length equals 16 residues. V lost 0 bases to trimming and J lost 5 bases, with 13 bases between them. Germline V lookup: CDR1 LGHNA, CDR2 YNFKEQ. The CDR3 bases are TGTGCCAGCAGCCAAGAATTCGCCCTACAGACCGGGGAGCTGTTTTTT. It encodes CASSQEFALQTGELFF.

V gene TRBV4-1 combines with J gene TRBJ2-3; D uncertain. CDR3 length equals 16 residues. Germline V lookup: CDR1 MGHRA, CDR2 YSYEKL. V was trimmed by 1 base and J by 2 bases, leaving 13 bases between them. In DNA, the CDR3 is TGCGCCAGCAGCCAAGTCGTCGATCCTAACACAGATACGCAGTATTTT. Amino acid sequence: CASSQVVDPNTDTQYF.

The chain uses TRBV16 and TRBJ2-2; 11 bases map to TRBD2. The CDR3 has 19 amino acids. Germline V CDR1 and CDR2: KGHSY, FQNENV. J lost 2 bases, V lost 3 bases, and 11 bases had no gene match. The CDR3 protein is CASSQASGTSGANTGELFF. CDR3 bases: TGTGCCAGCAGCCAGGCTTCCGGGACTAGCGGCGCTAACACCGGGGAGCTGTTTTTT.